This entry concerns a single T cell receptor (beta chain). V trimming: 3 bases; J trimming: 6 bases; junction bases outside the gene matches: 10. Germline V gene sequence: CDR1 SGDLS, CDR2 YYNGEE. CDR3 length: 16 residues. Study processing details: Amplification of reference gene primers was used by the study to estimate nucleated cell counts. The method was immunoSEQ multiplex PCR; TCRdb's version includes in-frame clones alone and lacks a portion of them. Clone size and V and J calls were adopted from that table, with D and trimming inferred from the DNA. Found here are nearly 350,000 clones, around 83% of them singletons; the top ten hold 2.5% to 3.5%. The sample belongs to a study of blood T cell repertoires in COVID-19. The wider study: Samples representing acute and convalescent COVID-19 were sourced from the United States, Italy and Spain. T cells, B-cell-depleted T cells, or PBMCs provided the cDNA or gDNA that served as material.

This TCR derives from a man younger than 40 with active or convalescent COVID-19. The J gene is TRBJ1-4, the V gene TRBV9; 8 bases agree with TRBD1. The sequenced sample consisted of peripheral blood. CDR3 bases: TGTGCCAGCAGCGGTCCTAGACAGGGGACTCATGAAAAACTGTTTTTT. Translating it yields CASSGPRQGTHEKLFF.